What follows are 28 T cell receptor beta chains derived from one specimen sequenced in a study of T cell responses to AZD1222 COVID-19 vaccine. This table comes from immunoSEQ multiplex PCR, and its TCRdb copy is limited to in-frame clones, with some not included. The sample holds fewer than 130,000 clones; 80% to 95% are singletons and the top ten take 1.2%. Sample: peripheral blood, taken on day 0 of AZD1222 vaccination. Receptor source: an adult in good health.

CDR3 sequence (DNA): TGTGCCAGTAGTATAGGAGGGGCGGGAGGTTACAATGAGCAGTTCTTC. Protein sequence: CASSIGGAGGYNEQFF. V gene TRBV19 combines with J gene TRBJ2-1; 8 nucleotides align to TRBD2. J was trimmed by 4 bases and V by 1 base; bases with no gene match: 6. Germline lookup yields CDR1 LNHDA and CDR2 SQIVND (reference sequence). The CDR3 has 16 residues.

The chain links TRBV2 to TRBJ1-6; D perhaps matches TRBD1 (6 bases). Germline CDR1 is SNHLY and CDR2 is FYNNEI. This CDR3 is built from 12 residues. The CDR3 DNA reads as TGTGCGGACGGACAGCCTAATTCACCCCTCCACTTT. It is translated as CADGQPNSPLHF.

This chain uses TRBV25-1 with TRBJ2-5, with 11 bases lining up with TRBD2. V gave up 8 bases and J gave up 1 base; unmatched junction bases: 3. The germline CDR1 and CDR2 sequences are MGHDK and SYGVNS. The CDR3 has 14 residues. The CDR3 reads CASSGLAVQETQYF. Written as DNA, the CDR3 is TGTGCCAGCTCGGGACTAGCGGTCCAAGAGACCCAGTACTTC.

V usage is TRBV2 and J usage is TRBJ2-5; D tentatively reads TRBD1 or TRBD2 (5 bases each). The V end lost 6 bases, the J end lost 2 bases, and 16 bases lay between the germline ends. CDR1 is SNHLY, CDR2 FYNNEI, per germline. This CDR3 contains 15 residues. The CDR3 region has the DNA TGTGCCAGCAGAGCCTCCGGGGCTATACAAGAGACCCAGTACTTC. As protein: CASRASGAIQETQYF.

In this sample, this clone turned up once. The chain is built from TRBV7-9 and TRBJ1-4; 8 bases align to TRBD1. Per the germline V gene, CDR1 is SEHNR and CDR2 is FQNEAQ (reference sequence). The CDR3 consists of 17 residues. With 3 bases clipped from V and 0 bases from J, the junction kept 6 bases outside the gene matches. This chain's CDR3 is CASSFTGGSSTNEKLFF. The CDR3 DNA sequence: TGTGCCAGCAGCTTCACAGGGGGTTCCTCAACTAATGAAAAACTGTTTTTT.

V gene TRBV6-5 combines with J gene TRBJ2-7; TRBD2 matches at 7 bases. Trimming took 2 bases from V and 0 from J; bases not matched to a gene: 1. The CDR3 loop spans 14 amino acids. The V gene's germline CDR1 is MNHEY and CDR2 SVGAGI. The CDR3 nucleotides are TGTGCCAGCAGTTACAAGCGGGACTCCTACGAGCAGTACTTC. This translates into CASSYKRDSYEQYF.

The rearrangement uses TRBV7-2 and TRBJ2-3; 8 nucleotides agree with TRBD1. The V gene's germline CDR1 is SGHTA and CDR2 FQGNSA. Trimming at V came to 1 base and at J to 0 bases, leaving 12 bases not matched to a gene. The CDR3 totals 19 residues. CDR3 coding DNA: TGTGCCAGCAGCTTAGGAAGAGGGGGACAGGTTCTTAGCACAGATACGCAGTATTTT. Translation gives CASSLGRGGQVLSTDTQYF.

V and J are TRBV30 and TRBJ1-4; 9 bases are shared with TRBD1. Germline values: CDR1 GTSNPN, CDR2 SVGIG (reference sequence). V trimming: 4 bases; J trimming: 7 bases; junction bases outside the gene matches: 4. CDR3 length equals 13 residues. The CDR3 sequence: CAWNRGRGEKLFF. The CDR3 bases are TGTGCCTGGAACAGGGGGCGCGGTGAAAAACTGTTTTTT.

This chain links TRBV7-2 with TRBJ2-1; no firm D call. V shed 5 bases and J shed 9 bases, with 11 bases lying between them. The CDR3 sequence is 12 residues long. The germline V gene has CDR1 SGHTA and CDR2 FQGNSA. For the CDR3, the DNA is TGTGCCAGCAGCACCCCTCTAGGTGAGCAGTTCTTC. Encoded protein: CASSTPLGEQFF.

The chain links TRBV4-2 to TRBJ2-1; D is uncertain. Trimming stripped 0 bases from V and 0 bases from J, with 15 bases between. CDR1 is LGHNA and CDR2 is YNFKEQ in the germline V gene. The CDR3 has 18 amino acids. CDR3 in amino acids: CASSQDLTGMHSYNEQFF. The CDR3 DNA sequence: TGTGCCAGCAGCCAAGATCTCACGGGTATGCACTCCTACAATGAGCAGTTCTTC.

The chain links TRBV2 to TRBJ1-1, with D maybe TRBD1 (5 bases). Trimming removed 6 bases from V and 0 bases from J, with 8 bases in between. Germline V gives CDR1 SNHLY, CDR2 FYNNEI. CDR3 length: 13 amino acids. For the CDR3, the DNA is TGTGCCAGCAGGCGACAGCTGAACACTGAAGCTTTCTTT. This translates into CASRRQLNTEAFF.

This clone appeared once. V gene TRBV7-2 combines with J gene TRBJ2-7; a weak D match, TRBD2 (5 bases). The V and J ends lost 1 base and 3 bases respectively, with 13 bases between them. CDR3 length equals 15 residues. The V gene's germline CDR1 is SGHTA and CDR2 FQGNSA. This chain's CDR3 is CASSLDGGQNYEQYF. For the CDR3, the DNA is TGTGCCAGCAGCTTAGATGGCGGGCAGAACTACGAGCAGTACTTC.

The V call is TRBV7-8, the J call TRBJ1-1; no clear D gene. Trimming cost V 3 bases and J 2 bases, with 7 bases left between them. The CDR3 runs to 13 residues. From germline, CDR1 is SGHVS and CDR2 FQNEAQ. The CDR3 region is CASSFTVNTEAFF. The CDR3 coding sequence is TGTGCCAGCAGCTTCACAGTAAACACTGAAGCTTTCTTT.

The J gene is TRBJ1-2, the V gene TRBV7-9; D possibly corresponds to TRBD1 (6 bases). The CDR3 sequence is 12 residues long. Germline assignment: CDR1 SEHNR and CDR2 FQNEAQ (reference sequence). V was pared by 3 bases and J by 6 bases, with 8 bases between. CDR3 in DNA: TGTGCCAGCAGCTTCTCAGGGGATGGCTACACCTTC. Its translation is CASSFSGDGYTF.

V gene TRBV11-2 combines with J gene TRBJ2-3; possible D gene TRBD1, 6 bases. The V end was cut by 1 base, the J end by 9 bases, with 17 bases between. Germline CDR1 is SGHAT and CDR2 is FQNNGV. The CDR3 is 15 residues long. The DNA for the CDR3 is TGTGCCAGCAGCTTAGGGACAGTTCTTGCAGGGACGCAGTATTTT. Protein: CASSLGTVLAGTQYF.

This clone was seen more than once but under ten times. The chain carries TRBV5-5 and TRBJ2-7; D may match TRBD1 or TRBD2 (5 bases each). Germline CDR1 SGHKS, CDR2 YYEKEE (reference sequence). Between the trimmed V and J ends, which lost 5 bases and 3 bases, there was a span of 18 bases. The CDR3 consists of 15 residues. The CDR3 DNA is TGTGCCAGCAGTAGGGACCGAACGTCCTACTACGAGCAGTACTTC. The encoded protein is CASSRDRTSYYEQYF.

The J gene is TRBJ1-1, the V gene TRBV5-1; D remains unclear. The V end lost 0 bases, the J end lost 1 base, and 10 bases lay between the germline ends. CDR3 size: 15 residues. The V gene's germline CDR1 is SGHRS and CDR2 YFSETQ. CDR3 sequence (DNA): TGCGCCAGCAGCTTGGCCCTGGCGGGGAACACTGAAGCTTTCTTT. Translated, it gives CASSLALAGNTEAFF.

CDR3 nucleotides: TGTGCCAGCAGCTTAAGACAGGGGGGCGAGCAGTACTTC. It encodes CASSLRQGGEQYF. The gene calls are TRBV7-2 and TRBJ2-7, with 9 bases that match TRBD1. CDR3 length equals 13 residues. Germline CDR1 and CDR2: SGHTA and FQGNSA. The J segment lost 6 bases and the V segment lost 2 bases, leaving 2 bases of the junction unmatched.

This clone was recorded once. The CDR3 nucleotides read TGTGCCAGCAGCTTAGTATCCAGTAGTGGGGGCGCCCAGCCCCAGCATTTT. This sequence encodes CASSLVSSSGGAQPQHF. V is TRBV7-2 and J is TRBJ1-5, with D possibly being TRBD1 (6 bases). CDR1 and CDR2 from the germline V gene are SGHTA and FQGNSA. V dropped 1 base and J dropped 7 bases, with 20 bases sitting between them. This CDR3 contains 17 residues.

The rearrangement uses TRBV9 and TRBJ2-1, with D possibly being TRBD2 (6 bases). The CDR3 extends over 14 amino acids. The germline CDR1 and CDR2 sequences are SGDLS and YYNGEE. V was shortened by 0 bases and J by 3 bases, with 7 bases between the two germline ends. CDR3 loop: CASSVVADYNEQFF. As DNA, the CDR3 is TGTGCCAGCAGCGTAGTAGCGGACTACAATGAGCAGTTCTTC.

The CDR3 reads CASSLATGTGDEKLFF. CDR3 coding DNA: TGTGCCAGCAGCTTAGCCACCGGGACAGGAGATGAAAAACTGTTTTTT. The V call is TRBV11-2, the J call TRBJ1-4, with 8 nucleotides matching TRBD1. V lost 1 base to trimming and J lost 6 bases; unmatched junction nucleotides: 7. CDR3 length equals 16 residues. Germline V gene sequence: CDR1 SGHAT, CDR2 FQNNGV.

The rearrangement joins TRBV7-2 to TRBJ2-1, with 9 bases fitting TRBD1. J lost 1 base, V lost 5 bases, and 3 bases had no gene match. Germline CDR1 is SGHTA and CDR2 is FQGNSA. CDR3 length equals 15 residues. CDR3 sequence (DNA): TGTGCCAGCAGCAGGGACAGGGCATCCTACAATGAGCAGTTCTTC. Its translation is CASSRDRASYNEQFF.

V gene TRBV5-6 combines with J gene TRBJ2-1; perhaps TRBD1 as D (6 bases). CDR3 length: 16 residues. V was pared by 4 bases and J by 0 bases, with 14 bases between. Germline values: CDR1 SGHDT, CDR2 YYEEEE. CDR3 DNA sequence: TGTGCCAGCAGCCTGGACCGGGACACCTCCTACAATGAGCAGTTCTTC. This codes for CASSLDRDTSYNEQFF.

The V call is TRBV7-2, the J call TRBJ2-3; 7 nucleotides align to TRBD2. The CDR3 is 15 amino acids. CDR1 and CDR2 from the germline V gene are SGHTA and FQGNSA. The V and J ends lost 2 bases and 1 base, in that order; junction bases with no gene match: 3. The DNA of the CDR3 is TGTGCCAGCAGCTTATTTCGGGAGGGCACAGATACGCAGTATTTT. Protein product: CASSLFREGTDTQYF. Complete variable domain (other parts from reference TRBV7-2 and TRBJ2-3): GAGVSQSPSNKVTEKGKDVELRCDPISGHTALYWYRQSLGQGLEFLIYFQGNSAPDKSGLPSDRFSAERTGGSVSTLTIQRTQQEDSAVYLCASSLFREGTDTQYFGPGTRLTVL.

This CDR3 is CASSQVLAGGLTYNEQFF. CDR3 in DNA: TGTGCCAGCAGCCAAGTTCTAGCGGGAGGTCTTACCTACAATGAGCAGTTCTTC. The genes are TRBV3-1 (or the pseudogene TRBV3-2) and TRBJ2-1; the match to TRBD2 covers 11 bases. CDR1 and CDR2 from the germline V gene are LGHDT and YNNKEL (reference sequence). The CDR3 has 18 amino acids. With 1 base clipped from V and 2 bases from J, the junction kept 7 bases outside the gene matches.

The chain recombines TRBV6-2 or TRBV6-3 with TRBJ1-2; weak D call: TRBD1 (5 bases). The CDR3 runs 15 residues. Germline values: CDR1 MNHEY, CDR2 SVGEGT. The V end was cut by 2 bases, the J end by 0 bases, with 10 bases between. The CDR3 nucleotides read TGTGCCAGCAGTTACCCGGGACGCGCTAACTATGGCTACACCTTC. Amino acid sequence: CASSYPGRANYGYTF.

V is TRBV9 and J is TRBJ1-6; D may be TRBD1 (6 bases). The CDR3 extends over 15 amino acids. Deletions cut 4 bases from V and 6 bases from J, with 14 bases between. CDR1 SGDLS and CDR2 YYNGEE come from the germline V gene. CDR3 region: CASSPRGGGNSPLHF. The CDR3 nucleotides read TGTGCCAGCAGCCCGAGAGGGGGAGGTAATTCACCCCTCCACTTT.

This clone was recorded once. The rearrangement uses TRBV9 and TRBJ2-7; 7 positions match TRBD2. CDR3 length: 14 amino acids. The V gene's germline CDR1 is SGDLS and CDR2 YYNGEE. Germline trimming cut 4 bases from V and 0 bases from J; bases unmatched to any gene: 4. CDR3 loop: CASSTSGDSYEQYF. CDR3 DNA sequence: TGTGCCAGCAGCACAAGCGGGGACTCCTACGAGCAGTACTTC.